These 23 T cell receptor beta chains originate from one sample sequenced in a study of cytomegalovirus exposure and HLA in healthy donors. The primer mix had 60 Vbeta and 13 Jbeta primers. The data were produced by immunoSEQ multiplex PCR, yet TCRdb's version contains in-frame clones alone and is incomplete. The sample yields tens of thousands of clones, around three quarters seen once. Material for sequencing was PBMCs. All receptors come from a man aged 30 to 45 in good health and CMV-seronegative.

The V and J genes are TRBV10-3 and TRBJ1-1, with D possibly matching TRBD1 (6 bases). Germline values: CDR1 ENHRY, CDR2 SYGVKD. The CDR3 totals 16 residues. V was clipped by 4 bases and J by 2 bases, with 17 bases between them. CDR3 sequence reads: CAISGVGGAHNTEAFF. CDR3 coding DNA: TGTGCCATCAGTGGGGTGGGGGGGGCCCATAACACTGAAGCTTTCTTT.

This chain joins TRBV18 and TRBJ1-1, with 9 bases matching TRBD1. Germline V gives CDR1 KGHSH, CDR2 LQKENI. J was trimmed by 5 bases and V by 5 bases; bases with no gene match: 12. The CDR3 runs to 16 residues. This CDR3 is CASSGAGTGYNTEAFF. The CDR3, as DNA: TGTGCCAGCTCAGGCGCCGGGACAGGGTATAATACTGAAGCTTTCTTT.

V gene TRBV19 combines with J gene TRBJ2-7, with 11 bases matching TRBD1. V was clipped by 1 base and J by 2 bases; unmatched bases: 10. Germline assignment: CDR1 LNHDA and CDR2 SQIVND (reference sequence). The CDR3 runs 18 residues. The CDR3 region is CASSIVTLSGQGAYEQYF. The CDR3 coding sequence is TGTGCCAGTAGTATAGTCACCTTATCGGGACAGGGGGCCTACGAGCAGTACTTC.

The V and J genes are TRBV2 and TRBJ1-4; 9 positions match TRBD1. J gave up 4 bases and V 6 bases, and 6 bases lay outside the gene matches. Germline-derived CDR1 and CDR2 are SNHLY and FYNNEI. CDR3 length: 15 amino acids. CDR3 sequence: CASRGDRGINEKLFF. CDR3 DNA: TGTGCCAGCAGAGGAGACAGGGGGATTAATGAAAAACTGTTTTTT.

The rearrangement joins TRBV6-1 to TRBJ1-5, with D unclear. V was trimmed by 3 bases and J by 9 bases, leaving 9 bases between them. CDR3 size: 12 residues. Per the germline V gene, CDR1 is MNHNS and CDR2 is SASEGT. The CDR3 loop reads CASSDREAPQHF. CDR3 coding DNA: TGTGCCAGCAGTGATCGGGAGGCGCCCCAGCATTTT.

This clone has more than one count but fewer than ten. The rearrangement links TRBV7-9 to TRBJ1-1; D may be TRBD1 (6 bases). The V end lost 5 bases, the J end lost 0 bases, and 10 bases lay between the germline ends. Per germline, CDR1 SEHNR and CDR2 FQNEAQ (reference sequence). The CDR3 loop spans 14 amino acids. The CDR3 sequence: CASSHGQLNTEAFF. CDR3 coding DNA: TGTGCCAGCAGCCACGGACAGTTGAACACTGAAGCTTTCTTT.

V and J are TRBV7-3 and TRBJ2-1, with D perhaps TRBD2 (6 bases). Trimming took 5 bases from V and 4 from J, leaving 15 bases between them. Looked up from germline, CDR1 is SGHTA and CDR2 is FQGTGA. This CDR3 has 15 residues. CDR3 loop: CASSVPGLTYNEQFF. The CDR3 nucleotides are TGTGCCAGCAGCGTACCGGGACTTACATACAATGAGCAGTTCTTC.

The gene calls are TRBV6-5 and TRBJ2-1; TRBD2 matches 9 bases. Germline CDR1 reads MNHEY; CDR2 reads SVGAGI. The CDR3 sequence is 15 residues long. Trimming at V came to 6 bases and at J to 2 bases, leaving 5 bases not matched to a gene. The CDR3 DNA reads TGTGCCAGCAGGGAGAGCGGGGGGCCCTACAATGAGCAGTTCTTC. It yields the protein CASRESGGPYNEQFF.

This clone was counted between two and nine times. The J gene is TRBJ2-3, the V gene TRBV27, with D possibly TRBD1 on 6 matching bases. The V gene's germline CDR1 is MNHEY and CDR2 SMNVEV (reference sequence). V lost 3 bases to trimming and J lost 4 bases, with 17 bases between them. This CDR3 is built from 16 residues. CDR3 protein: CASSFTGPRWADTQYF. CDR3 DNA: TGTGCCAGCAGTTTTACAGGGCCCCGGTGGGCAGATACGCAGTATTTT.

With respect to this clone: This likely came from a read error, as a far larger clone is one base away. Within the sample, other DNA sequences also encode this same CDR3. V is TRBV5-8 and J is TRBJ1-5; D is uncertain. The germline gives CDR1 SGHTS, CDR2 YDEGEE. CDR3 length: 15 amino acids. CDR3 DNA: TGCGCCAGCAGCTTTGGGGTGGAGGAAGATCAGCCCCAGCATTTT. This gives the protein CASSFGVEEDQPQHF.

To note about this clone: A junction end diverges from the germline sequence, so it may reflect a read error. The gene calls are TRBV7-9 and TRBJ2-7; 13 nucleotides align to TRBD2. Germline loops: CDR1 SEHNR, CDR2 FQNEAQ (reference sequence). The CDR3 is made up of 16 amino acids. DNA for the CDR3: TGTTCCAGCAGCCAGGGACTAGCGGGGAGTCTCCACGAGCAGTACTTC. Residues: CSSSQGLAGSLHEQYF.

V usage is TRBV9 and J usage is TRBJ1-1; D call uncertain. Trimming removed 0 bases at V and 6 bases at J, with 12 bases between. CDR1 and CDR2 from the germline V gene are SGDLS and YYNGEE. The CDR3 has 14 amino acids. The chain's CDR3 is CASSVDPTGAEAFF. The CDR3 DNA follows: TGTGCCAGCAGCGTAGACCCTACCGGAGCTGAAGCTTTCTTT.

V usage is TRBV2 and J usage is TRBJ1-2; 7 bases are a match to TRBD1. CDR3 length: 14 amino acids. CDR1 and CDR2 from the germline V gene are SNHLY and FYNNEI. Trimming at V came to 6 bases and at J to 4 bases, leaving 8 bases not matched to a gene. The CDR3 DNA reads TGTGCCAGCAGGAAAGGACAGGTTGTCTATGGCTACACCTTC. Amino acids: CASRKGQVVYGYTF.

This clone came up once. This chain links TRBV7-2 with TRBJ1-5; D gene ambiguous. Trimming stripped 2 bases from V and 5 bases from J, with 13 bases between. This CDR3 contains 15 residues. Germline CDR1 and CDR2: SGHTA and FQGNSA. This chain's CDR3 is CASSLSDLADQPQHF. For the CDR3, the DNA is TGTGCCAGCAGCTTATCGGATTTAGCCGATCAGCCCCAGCATTTT.

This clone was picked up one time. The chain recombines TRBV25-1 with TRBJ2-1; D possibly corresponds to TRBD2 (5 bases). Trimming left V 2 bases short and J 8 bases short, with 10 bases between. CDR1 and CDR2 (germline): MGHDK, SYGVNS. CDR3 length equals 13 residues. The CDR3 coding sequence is TGTGCCAGCAGTGAACGGACTGTAGATGAGCAGTTCTTC. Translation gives CASSERTVDEQFF.

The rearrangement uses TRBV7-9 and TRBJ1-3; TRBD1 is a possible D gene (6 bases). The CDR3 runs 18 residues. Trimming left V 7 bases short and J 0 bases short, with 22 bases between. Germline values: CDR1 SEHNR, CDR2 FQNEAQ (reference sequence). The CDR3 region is CASTLRGAQFSSGNTIYF. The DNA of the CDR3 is TGTGCCAGCACCCTCCGGGGGGCCCAATTCAGCTCTGGAAACACCATATATTTT.

Here the CDR3 DNA reads TGCGCCAGCAGCCAAGTAAATTTTGTGGGGCCGGCCAATGAGCAGTTCTTC. It encodes CASSQVNFVGPANEQFF. The V call is TRBV4-1, the J call TRBJ2-1, with a tentative D call TRBD1 (5 bases). The CDR3 sequence is 17 residues long. Germline values: CDR1 MGHRA, CDR2 YSYEKL. V dropped 1 base and J dropped 6 bases, with 19 bases sitting between them.

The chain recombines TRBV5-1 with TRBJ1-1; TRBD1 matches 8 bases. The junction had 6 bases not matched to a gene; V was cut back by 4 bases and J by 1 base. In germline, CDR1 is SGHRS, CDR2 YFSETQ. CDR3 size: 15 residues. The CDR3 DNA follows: TGCGCCAGCAGCACATGGACAGGGACGAACACTGAAGCTTTCTTT. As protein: CASSTWTGTNTEAFF.

The CDR3 spells CASTSQGNTEAFF. In DNA form, the CDR3 reads TGTGCCAGCACCTCCCAGGGGAACACTGAAGCTTTCTTT. J is TRBJ1-1 and V is TRBV27; D possibly corresponds to TRBD1 (5 bases). The V end was cut by 7 bases, the J end by 1 base, with 10 bases between. This CDR3 comprises 13 residues. The germline gives CDR1 MNHEY, CDR2 SMNVEV (reference sequence).

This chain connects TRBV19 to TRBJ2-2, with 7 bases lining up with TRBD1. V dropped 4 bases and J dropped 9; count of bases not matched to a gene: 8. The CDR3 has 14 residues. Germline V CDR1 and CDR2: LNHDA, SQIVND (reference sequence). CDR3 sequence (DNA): TGTGCCAGTAGTACTAATCAAGGGGGCAGGGAGCTGTTTTTT. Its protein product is CASSTNQGGRELFF.

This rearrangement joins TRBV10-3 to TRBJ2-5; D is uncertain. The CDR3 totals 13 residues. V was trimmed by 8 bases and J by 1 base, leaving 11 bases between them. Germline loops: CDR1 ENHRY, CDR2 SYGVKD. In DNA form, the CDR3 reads TGTGCCATCTCTAAAGAGCGCCAAGAGACCCAGTACTTC. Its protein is CAISKERQETQYF.

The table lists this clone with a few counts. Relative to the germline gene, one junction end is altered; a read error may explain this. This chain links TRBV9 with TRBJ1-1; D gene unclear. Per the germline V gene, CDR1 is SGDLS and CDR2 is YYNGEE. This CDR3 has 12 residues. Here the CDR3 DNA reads TGTGCCAGCAGCGTAGGGGCCGAGAGAGTCATCTTT. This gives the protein CASSVGAERVIF.

The CDR3 region has the DNA TGTGCCAGCAGCCCTGACAGGGGTGGCAATCAGCCCCAGCATTTT. Encoded protein: CASSPDRGGNQPQHF. The chain joins TRBV5-4 to TRBJ1-5; 8 bases fit TRBD1. CDR3 size: 15 residues. The V gene's germline CDR1 is SGHNT and CDR2 YYREEE (reference sequence). The V and J ends lost 4 bases and 2 bases, in that order; junction bases with no gene match: 5.